The 32 T cell receptor beta chains given below trace back to one sample, sequenced in a study of T-cell memory formation after mild COVID-19. TCRdb ran MiXCR on the 5' RACE reads and lists one entry per CDR3 protein. Of roughly 160,000 distinct CDR3 sequences detected, approximately 10% appear once; the ten largest clones hold roughly 3.8%. Sequenced sample: PBMCs or a T cell subset sorted from them (not recorded which). All receptors come from a man younger than 30 who had mild COVID-19 (a few samples of this study predate the infection). Cell type and time point are not known.

The chain uses TRBV2 and TRBJ1-1; 7 positions match TRBD1. The CDR3 consists of 16 residues. Germline V lookup: CDR1 SNHLY, CDR2 FYNNEI. J was trimmed by 0 bases and V by 2 bases; bases with no gene match: 6. The CDR3 region is CASSEREGAMNTEAFF. For the CDR3, the DNA is TGTGCCAGCAGTGAACGCGAGGGGGCGATGAACACTGAAGCTTTCTTT.

This clonotype was seen only a few times. V and J are TRBV6-1 and TRBJ2-7, with TRBD1 identical over 9 bases. The CDR3 extends over 15 amino acids. V gave up 10 bases and J gave up 4 bases; unmatched junction bases: 14. The germline CDR1 and CDR2 sequences are MNHNS and SASEGT. In nucleotides, the CDR3 is TGTGCCACCGAGAACAGGGGGCCTTACCCTTACGAGCAGTACTTC. Protein product: CATENRGPYPYEQYF.

The sample holds a few counts of this clonotype. The chain carries TRBV6-2 or TRBV6-3 and TRBJ2-1; 7 nucleotides agree with TRBD2. Germline CDR1 reads MNHEY; CDR2 reads SVGEGT. The trim removed 5 bases at V and 6 bases at J, leaving 13 bases unmatched. CDR3 length equals 16 residues. The CDR3 nucleotides are TGTGCCAGCAGTCGCCGGGGCGCGGGGGTCTCCAATGAGCAGTTCTTC. It translates to CASSRRGAGVSNEQFF.

This clonotype was found a few times. The chain links TRBV2 to TRBJ2-1, with a tentative D call TRBD2 (6 bases). The CDR3 runs to 11 residues. Germline-derived CDR1 and CDR2 are SNHLY and FYNNEI. V was trimmed by 7 bases and J by 9 bases, leaving 10 bases between them. CDR3 residues: CASKVGGEQFF. CDR3 coding DNA: TGTGCCAGCAAGGTGGGGGGTGAGCAGTTCTTC.

V gene TRBV7-9 combines with J gene TRBJ2-7, with D hard to call. CDR3 size: 10 residues. Between the trimmed V and J ends, which lost 8 bases and 3 bases, there was a span of 5 bases. Germline CDR1 reads SEHNR; CDR2 reads FQNEAQ (reference sequence). CDR3 sequence: CASGHYEQYF. In nucleotides, the CDR3 is TGTGCCAGCGGTCACTACGAGCAGTACTTC.

The rearrangement uses TRBV20-1 and TRBJ2-3; D ambiguous. Trimming took 5 bases from V and 7 from J, leaving 7 bases between them. The V gene's germline CDR1 is DFQATT and CDR2 SNEGSKA (reference sequence). The CDR3 runs to 10 residues. The CDR3 loop reads CSALGYTQYF. For the CDR3, the DNA is TGCAGTGCTCTAGGGTATACGCAGTATTTT.

The rearrangement uses TRBV4-1 and TRBJ2-5, with 10 positions matching TRBD2. The CDR3 contains 17 residues. Trimming at V came to 0 bases and at J to 4 bases, leaving 8 bases not matched to a gene. CDR1 MGHRA and CDR2 YSYEKL come from the germline V gene. The DNA for the CDR3 is TGCGCCAGCAGCCAAGATCTCCAAGCGGGGGGGCTAGAGACCCAGTACTTC. It encodes CASSQDLQAGGLETQYF.

The rearrangement links TRBV6-5 to TRBJ1-6; TRBD1 matches at 7 bases. V dropped 6 bases and J dropped 9; count of bases not matched to a gene: 8. The CDR3 has 14 amino acids. The germline V gene has CDR1 MNHEY and CDR2 SVGAGI. The chain's CDR3 is CASSLTGESSPLHF. The CDR3 coding sequence is TGTGCCAGCAGCTTAACAGGGGAGAGTTCACCCCTCCACTTT.

This clonotype was detected a few times. The chain employs TRBV5-1 and TRBJ1-2; TRBD1 might be the D (6 bases). CDR1 is SGHRS, CDR2 YFSETQ, per germline. Trimming cost V 0 bases and J 8 bases, with 11 bases left between them. The CDR3 runs to 13 residues. DNA for the CDR3: TGCGCCAGCAGCTTGGTTGGGGGCTACGGCTACACCTTC. It translates to CASSLVGGYGYTF.

This clonotype was counted many times. The CDR3 loop is CASSFGTGETQYF. CDR3 sequence (DNA): TGTGCCAGCAGTTTCGGCACAGGGGAGACCCAGTACTTC. V usage is TRBV12-3 or TRBV12-4 and J usage is TRBJ2-5; D perhaps matches TRBD1 (6 bases). This CDR3 is built from 13 residues. Trimming pared 3 bases from V and 5 bases from J, leaving 10 bases between.

This clonotype has just a few counts. The chain has TRBV20-1 and TRBJ2-1; no reliable D call. This CDR3 has 14 residues. Trimming shortened V by 6 bases and J by 0 bases, and 12 bases separated the two germline ends. The germline gives CDR1 DFQATT, CDR2 SNEGSKA (reference sequence). CDR3 in amino acids: CSAVTSSSYNEQFF. CDR3 DNA sequence: TGCAGTGCGGTCACTTCGAGCTCCTACAATGAGCAGTTCTTC.

This clonotype was seen only a few times. The V and J genes are TRBV20-1 and TRBJ1-1; D gene ambiguous. Deletions cut 1 base from V and 6 bases from J, with 15 bases between. CDR1 is DFQATT and CDR2 is SNEGSKA in the germline V gene (reference sequence). The CDR3 has 14 residues. The CDR3 reads CSARATAIGAEAFF. DNA of the CDR3: TGCAGTGCTAGAGCGACGGCGATCGGGGCTGAAGCTTTCTTT.

There are many counts of this clonotype. This rearrangement joins TRBV10-2 to TRBJ2-3; 13 bases align to TRBD2. Looked up from germline, CDR1 is WSHSY and CDR2 is SAAADI. The CDR3 runs to 14 residues. With 6 bases clipped from V and 6 bases from J, the junction kept 3 bases outside the gene matches. The CDR3 DNA reads as TGCGCCAGCAGACTAGCGGGGGGGGCGGATACGCAGTATTTT. It is translated as CASRLAGGADTQYF.

V and J are TRBV19 and TRBJ1-5, with D uncertain. Germline lookup yields CDR1 LNHDA and CDR2 SQIVND (reference sequence). This CDR3 contains 12 residues. V was trimmed by 5 bases and J by 0 bases, leaving 2 bases between them. CDR3 nucleotides: TGTGCCAGTAGTCATAGCAATCAGCCCCAGCATTTT. As protein: CASSHSNQPQHF. Using reference TRBV19 and TRBJ1-5 for the parts outside the CDR3, the full variable domain is DGGITQSPKYLFRKEGQNVTLSCEQNLNHDAMYWYRQDPGQGLRLIYYSQIVNDFQKGDIAEGYSVSREKKESFPLTVTSAQKNPTAFYLCASSHSNQPQHFGDGTRLSIL.

The rearrangement joins TRBV28 to TRBJ2-7; 9 bases align to TRBD2. Germline V gene sequence: CDR1 MDHEN, CDR2 SYDVKM. Losses at the gene ends were 5 bases for V and 2 bases for J; bases not matched to a gene: 7. The CDR3 extends over 15 amino acids. The DNA for the CDR3 is TGTGCCAGCAGTCCTAGCGGGGCGGAAGCCTACGAGCAGTACGTC. Its translation: CASSPSGAEAYEQYV.

This clonotype was counted between two and nine times. The genes are TRBV4-1 and TRBJ2-3, with TRBD2 identical over 8 bases. The CDR3 is 17 amino acids. V dropped 4 bases and J dropped 4; count of bases not matched to a gene: 13. Germline V gene lookup returns CDR1 MGHRA and CDR2 YSYEKL. CDR3 loop: CASSRPLGTRLSDTQYF. For the CDR3, the DNA is TGCGCCAGCAGCCGCCCTCTCGGGACTAGACTTTCAGATACGCAGTATTTT.

The V and J genes are TRBV12-3 or TRBV12-4 and TRBJ1-2; possible D gene TRBD1, 5 bases. The CDR3 sequence is 12 residues long. Trimming took off 7 bases at V and 7 bases at J, with 13 bases between the two ends. CDR3 nucleotides: TGTGCCAGCACTCCCCCGAGGGGTGGCTACACCTTC. Protein product: CASTPPRGGYTF.

The chain carries TRBV14 and TRBJ1-4; 7 nucleotides agree with TRBD1. Germline V gives CDR1 SGHDN, CDR2 FVKESK. V lost 0 bases, J lost 10 bases, and 5 bases stayed unmatched. The CDR3 has 14 amino acids. CDR3 nucleotide sequence: TGTGCCAGCAGCCAAGATCGCAGGGGGGGAAAACTGTTTTTT. Encoded protein: CASSQDRRGGKLFF. The full variable domain, in which reference TRBV14 and TRBJ1-4 provide the parts outside the CDR3, is EAGVTQFPSHSVIEKGQTVTLRCDPISGHDNLYWYRRVMGKEIKFLLHFVKESKQDESGMPNNRFLAERTGGTYSTLKVQPAELEDSGVYFCASSQDRRGGKLFFGSGTQLSVL.

The chain has TRBV6-5 and TRBJ1-5; a possible D gene is TRBD1 (6 bases). The CDR3 covers 15 residues. Trimming left V 2 bases short and J 2 bases short, with 10 bases between. Germline CDR1 reads MNHEY; CDR2 reads SVGAGI. CDR3 region: CASSYGRQGNQPQHF. CDR3 nucleotide sequence: TGTGCCAGCAGTTACGGAAGACAGGGCAATCAGCCCCAGCATTTT.

This clonotype occurred a few times. The chain's CDR3 is CASSLLGREDTEAFF. CDR3 DNA sequence: TGTGCCAGCAGCTTGTTGGGCAGGGAGGACACTGAAGCTTTCTTT. The chain has TRBV5-6 and TRBJ1-1; D possibly corresponds to TRBD1 (5 bases). The germline V and J ends were trimmed by 1 base and 3 bases, with 13 bases remaining between them. Germline loops: CDR1 SGHDT, CDR2 YYEEEE. This CDR3 contains 15 residues.

This clonotype was detected a few times. The gene calls are TRBV5-1 and TRBJ2-1; 10 nucleotides line up with TRBD2. Germline values: CDR1 SGHRS, CDR2 YFSETQ. The trim removed 1 base at V and 9 bases at J, leaving 7 bases unmatched. The CDR3 runs 15 residues. CDR3 DNA: TGCGCCAGCAGCTTGATACAGCGGGGGGGAGGTGAGCAGTTCTTC. This codes for CASSLIQRGGGEQFF.

This chain links TRBV20-1 with TRBJ1-3; D gene uncertain. The CDR3 loop spans 13 amino acids. Trimming removed 5 bases from V and 3 bases from J, with 11 bases in between. In germline, CDR1 is DFQATT, CDR2 SNEGSKA (reference sequence). The CDR3: CSAVYGYGNTIYF. The CDR3 coding sequence is TGCAGTGCTGTCTATGGATATGGAAACACCATATATTTT.

The chain couples TRBV6-5 to TRBJ2-5; TRBD2 agrees at 7 bases. CDR3 length: 13 amino acids. Per the germline V gene, CDR1 is MNHEY and CDR2 is SVGAGI. The J segment lost 5 bases and the V segment lost 7 bases, leaving 7 bases of the junction unmatched. The CDR3 DNA reads as TGTGCCAGCATGACTGGGGGAGGGGAGACCCAGTACTTC. Amino acid sequence: CASMTGGGETQYF.

This clonotype has a handful of counts. The chain has TRBV30 and TRBJ1-4; unclear D gene. Trimming took 0 bases from V and 0 from J, leaving 8 bases between them. Looked up from germline, CDR1 is GTSNPN and CDR2 is SVGIG (reference sequence). The CDR3 has 15 amino acids. The CDR3 reads CAWSVFHATNEKLFF. The CDR3 DNA is TGTGCCTGGAGTGTATTTCACGCAACTAATGAAAAACTGTTTTTT.

Only a few counts were recorded for this clonotype. The genes are TRBV19 and TRBJ1-1; D unclear. V lost 3 bases to trimming and J lost 11 bases, with 16 bases between them. The CDR3 runs 13 residues. From germline, CDR1 is LNHDA and CDR2 SQIVND (reference sequence). The CDR3 nucleotides read TGTGCCAGTAGTATCGGAGAGAGAGGAGTGGCTTTCTTT. Amino acid sequence: CASSIGERGVAFF. Complete variable domain (other parts from reference TRBV19 and TRBJ1-1): DGGITQSPKYLFRKEGQNVTLSCEQNLNHDAMYWYRQDPGQGLRLIYYSQIVNDFQKGDIAEGYSVSREKKESFPLTVTSAQKNPTAFYLCASSIGERGVAFFGQGTRLTVV.

This rearrangement joins TRBV7-3 to TRBJ1-5, with no clear D. The V end was cut by 2 bases, the J end by 6 bases, with 8 bases between. CDR3 size: 13 residues. The germline V gene encodes CDR1 SGHTA and CDR2 FQGTGA. As DNA, the CDR3 is TGTGCCAGCAGCTTACGAGCGGGTCAGCCCCAGCATTTT. Encoded protein: CASSLRAGQPQHF. The entire variable domain, with the rest obtained from reference TRBV7-3 and TRBJ1-5, is as follows: GAGVSQTPSNKVTEKGKYVELRCDPISGHTALYWYRQSLGQGPEFLIYFQGTGAADDSGLPNDRFFAVRPEGSVSTLKIQRTERGDSAVYLCASSLRAGQPQHFGDGTRLSIL.

This clonotype showed up just a few times. The rearrangement uses TRBV20-1 and TRBJ1-5, with 7 bases that match TRBD1. CDR1 is DFQATT and CDR2 is SNEGSKA in the germline V gene (reference sequence). The CDR3 consists of 15 residues. Germline trimming cut 6 bases from V and 4 bases from J; bases unmatched to any gene: 12. CDR3 amino acids: CSALDRPFGNQPQHF. Written as DNA, the CDR3 is TGCAGTGCCCTGGACAGGCCCTTCGGGAATCAGCCCCAGCATTTT.

The rearrangement links TRBV18 to TRBJ1-5; 7 bases agree with TRBD1. CDR1 and CDR2 (germline): KGHSH, LQKENI. Trimming removed 2 bases from V and 7 bases from J; junction bases left unmatched: 11. CDR3 size: 16 residues. Written as DNA, the CDR3 is TGTGCCAGCTCACCAAACTTAGGGGGCAGGGTACAGCCCCAGCATTTT. The encoded protein is CASSPNLGGRVQPQHF.

CDR3 nucleotides: TGTGCCAGCGGAGAACGGGACAGGGCTCGAGGCTACACCTTC. Protein: CASGERDRARGYTF. The chain employs TRBV7-2 and TRBJ1-2, with 9 bases lining up with TRBD1. The CDR3 totals 14 residues. V trimming: 8 bases; J trimming: 8 bases; junction bases outside the gene matches: 12. Per germline, CDR1 SGHTA and CDR2 FQGNSA.

This clonotype was seen only a few times. The chain combines TRBV4-1 with TRBJ2-5, with D tentatively TRBD2 (5 bases). The CDR3 is 15 amino acids. With 4 bases removed from V and 5 bases from J, the gap between germline ends came to 17 bases. CDR1 and CDR2 from the germline V gene are MGHRA and YSYEKL. For the CDR3, the DNA is TGCGCCAGCAGCCTGCCGGACGCCAGAGGGGAGACCCAGTACTTC. Protein sequence: CASSLPDARGETQYF.

This clonotype has just a few counts. The CDR3 DNA is TGTGCCAGCAGGCTGTCGGAGACCCAGTACTTC. It translates to CASRLSETQYF. The V gene is TRBV7-2, the J gene TRBJ2-5, with D uncertain. Germline V gene lookup returns CDR1 SGHTA and CDR2 FQGNSA. The CDR3 totals 11 residues. Trimming stripped 6 bases from V and 5 bases from J, with 7 bases between.

This clonotype was detected a few times. Here the CDR3 reads CASRPGQGASHEQFF. CDR3 nucleotides: TGTGCCAGCAGGCCAGGACAGGGGGCTTCGCATGAGCAGTTCTTC. This chain links TRBV6-2 or TRBV6-3 with TRBJ2-1; the match to TRBD1 covers 11 bases. Germline assignment: CDR1 MNHEY and CDR2 SVGEGT. The CDR3 covers 15 residues. Trimming removed 6 bases from V and 8 bases from J; junction bases left unmatched: 9.